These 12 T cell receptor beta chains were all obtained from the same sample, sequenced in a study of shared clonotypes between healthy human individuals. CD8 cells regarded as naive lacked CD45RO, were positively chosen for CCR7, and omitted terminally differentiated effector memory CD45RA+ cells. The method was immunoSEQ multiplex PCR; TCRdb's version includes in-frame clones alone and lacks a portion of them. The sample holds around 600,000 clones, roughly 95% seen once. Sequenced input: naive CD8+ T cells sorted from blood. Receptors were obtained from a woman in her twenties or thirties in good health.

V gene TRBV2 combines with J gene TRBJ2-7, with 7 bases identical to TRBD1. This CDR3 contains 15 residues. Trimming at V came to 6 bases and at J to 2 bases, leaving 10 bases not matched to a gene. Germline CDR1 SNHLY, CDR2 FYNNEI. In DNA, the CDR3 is TGTGCCAGCAGACAAGGACAGGCAGCCCCCTACGAGCAGTACTTC. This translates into CASRQGQAAPYEQYF.

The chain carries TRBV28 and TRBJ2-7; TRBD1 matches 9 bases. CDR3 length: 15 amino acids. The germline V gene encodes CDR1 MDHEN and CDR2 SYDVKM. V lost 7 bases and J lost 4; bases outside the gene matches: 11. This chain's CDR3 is CASTSRGTGPYEQYF. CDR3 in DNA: TGTGCCAGCACCTCCCGAGGGACAGGGCCTTACGAGCAGTACTTC.

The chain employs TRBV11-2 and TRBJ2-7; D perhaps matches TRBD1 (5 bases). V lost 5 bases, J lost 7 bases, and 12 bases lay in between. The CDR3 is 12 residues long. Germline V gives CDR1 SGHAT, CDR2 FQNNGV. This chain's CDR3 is CASSITGGEQYF. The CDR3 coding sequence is TGTGCCAGCAGCATTACAGGTGGGGAGCAGTACTTC.

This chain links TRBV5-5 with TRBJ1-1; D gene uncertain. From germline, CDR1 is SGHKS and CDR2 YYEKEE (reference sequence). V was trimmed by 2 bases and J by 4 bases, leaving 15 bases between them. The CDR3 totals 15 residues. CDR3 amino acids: CASSLLETASTEAFF. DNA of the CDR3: TGTGCCAGCAGCTTACTCGAGACCGCTAGCACTGAAGCTTTCTTT.

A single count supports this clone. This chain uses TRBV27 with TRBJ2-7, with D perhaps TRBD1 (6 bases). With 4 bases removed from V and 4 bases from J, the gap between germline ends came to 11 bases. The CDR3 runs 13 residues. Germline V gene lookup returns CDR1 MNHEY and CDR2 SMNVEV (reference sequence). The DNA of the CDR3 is TGTGCCAGCAGTTCCGGACAGAATTACGAGCAGTACTTC. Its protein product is CASSSGQNYEQYF.

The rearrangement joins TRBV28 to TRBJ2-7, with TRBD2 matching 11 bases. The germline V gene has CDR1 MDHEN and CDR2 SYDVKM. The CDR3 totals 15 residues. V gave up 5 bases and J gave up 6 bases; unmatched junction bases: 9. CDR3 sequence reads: CASSPNSGRGSEQYF. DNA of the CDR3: TGTGCCAGCAGTCCCAATAGCGGGAGGGGATCCGAGCAGTACTTC.

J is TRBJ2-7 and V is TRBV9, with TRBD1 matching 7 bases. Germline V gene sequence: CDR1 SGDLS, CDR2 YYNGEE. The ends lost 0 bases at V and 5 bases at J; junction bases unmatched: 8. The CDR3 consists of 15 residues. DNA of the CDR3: TGTGCCAGCAGCGTAGGGAACAGGGGTGGCGACGAGCAGTACTTC. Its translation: CASSVGNRGGDEQYF.

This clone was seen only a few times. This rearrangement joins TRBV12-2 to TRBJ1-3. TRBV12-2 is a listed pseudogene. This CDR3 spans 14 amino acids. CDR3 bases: TGTGCAAGTCGCTTAGATCGGCCCGGGGACACCATATATTTT. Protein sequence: CASRLDRPGDTIYF.

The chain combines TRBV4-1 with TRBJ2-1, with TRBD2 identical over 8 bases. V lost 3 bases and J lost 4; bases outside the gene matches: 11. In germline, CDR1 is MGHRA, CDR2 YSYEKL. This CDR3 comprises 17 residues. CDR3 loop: CASSHNPGAGVYNEQFF. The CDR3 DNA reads TGCGCCAGCAGCCATAATCCGGGAGCGGGAGTTTACAATGAGCAGTTCTTC.

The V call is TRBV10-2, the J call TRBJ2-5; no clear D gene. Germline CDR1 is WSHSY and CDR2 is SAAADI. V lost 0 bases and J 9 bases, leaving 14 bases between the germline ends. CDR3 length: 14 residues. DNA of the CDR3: TGCGCCAGCAGTGAGTCAGAGTCCGATGAGGCCCAGTACTTC. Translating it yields CASSESESDEAQYF.

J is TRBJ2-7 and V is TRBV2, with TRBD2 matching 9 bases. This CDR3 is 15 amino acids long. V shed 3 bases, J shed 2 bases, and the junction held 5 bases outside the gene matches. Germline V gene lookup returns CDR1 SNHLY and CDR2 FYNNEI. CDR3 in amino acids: CASSDSSGTAYEQYF. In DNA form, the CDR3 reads TGTGCCAGCAGTGATTCTAGCGGGACGGCCTACGAGCAGTACTTC.

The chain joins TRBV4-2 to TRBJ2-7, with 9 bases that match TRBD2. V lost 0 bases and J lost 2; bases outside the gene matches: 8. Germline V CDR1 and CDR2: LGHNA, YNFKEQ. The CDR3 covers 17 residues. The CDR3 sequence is CASSQEDGREGPYEQYF. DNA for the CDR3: TGTGCCAGCAGCCAAGAGGACGGGCGGGAGGGCCCCTACGAGCAGTACTTC.